This paragraph covers one T cell receptor beta chain sequence. Its cognate antigen is unknown. The CDR3 is 13 residues long. CDR1 and CDR2 from the germline V gene are SQVTM and ANQGSEA. Trimming took 6 bases from V and 2 from J; bases not matched to a gene: 5. The source of the sample is a study of early T cells in non-severe SARS-CoV-2 infection. Study overall: With bulk RNA from unsorted whole blood as input, sequencing yielded unpaired chains. General study points: Using VDJdb, the matching emphasized anti-spike CD8 responses while missing private and CD4 specificities.

In the library, individual cDNA molecules carried attached unique molecular identifiers. MiXCR was run by TCRdb on the 5' RACE reads, yielding one entry per CDR3 protein. The repertoire has about 64,000 distinct CDR3 sequences, 11% of them found once; the top ten carry less than 3.5%. The gene calls are TRBV29-1 and TRBJ2-7; 9 nucleotides align to TRBD1. The sequence derives from an adult who was a healthcare worker with PCR-confirmed SARS-CoV-2 infection or an uninfected control (not recorded which). The sequencing used whole blood, collected at baseline. CDR3 nucleotide sequence: TGCAGCGTAACAGGGGGCAGTCCCTACGAGCAGTACTTC. It translates to CSVTGGSPYEQYF.